The rows below give T cell receptor beta chains drawn from one sample of a study of T cells in Graves' hyperthyroidism and ophthalmopathy. TCRdb recomputed calls from the multiplex PCR reads with MiXCR, one row per CDR3 protein. The sample lists 100,000 to 130,000 distinct CDR3 sequences, about 15% occurring once. Source material: blood. The source is a woman in her 50s with Graves' hyperthyroidism. Each CDR3 is given with its conserved first and last residue. Fields, in order: D gene, clone size, V gene, J gene, CDR3 DNA, CDR3 protein. D genes are given only for firm matches. Clone size is not always given. Where it is, it says once, few, many or a class for expanded clones.

d_gene: -
abundance: few
v_gene: TRBV14
j_gene: TRBJ2-1
CDR3nt: TGTGCCAGCAGCCCTTTCGGGACCCCCAGCTCCTACAATGAGCAGTTCTTC
CDR3aa: CASSPFGTPSSYNEQFF

d_gene: TRBD1
abundance: many
v_gene: TRBV20-1
j_gene: TRBJ1-2
CDR3nt: TGCAGTGCAGACCCCCAGGGGGGCTCTGGCTACACCTTC
CDR3aa: CSADPQGGSGYTF

d_gene: TRBD2
abundance: -
v_gene: TRBV13
j_gene: TRBJ2-3
CDR3nt: TGTGCCAGCAGCTTAGTAGCGGGGCTGGCAGATACGCAGTATTTT
CDR3aa: CASSLVAGLADTQYF

d_gene: -
abundance: many
v_gene: TRBV5-6
j_gene: TRBJ2-5
CDR3nt: TGTGCCAGCAGGGACAGCTTGGTACAAGAGACCCAGTACTTC
CDR3aa: CASRDSLVQETQYF

d_gene: TRBD1
abundance: many
v_gene: TRBV20-1
j_gene: TRBJ1-5
CDR3nt: TGCAGTGCTTCACAGGGGGCCTATCAGCCCCAGCATTTT
CDR3aa: CSASQGAYQPQHF

d_gene: -
abundance: many
v_gene: TRBV12-3/TRBV12-4
j_gene: TRBJ1-1
CDR3nt: TGTGCCAGCAGTTTAGCGGAAGGGACTGAAGCTTTCTTT
CDR3aa: CASSLAEGTEAFF

d_gene: TRBD2
abundance: -
v_gene: TRBV28
j_gene: TRBJ2-3
CDR3nt: TGTGCCAGCAGCGCCCGGACTAGCGGGACAGCGGGAGATACGCAGTATTTT
CDR3aa: CASSARTSGTAGDTQYF

d_gene: TRBD2
abundance: many
v_gene: TRBV28
j_gene: TRBJ2-1
CDR3nt: TGTGCCAGCAGTTTATACCTCGAACTAGCGGGAGGCCGCAATGAGCAGTTCTTC
CDR3aa: CASSLYLELAGGRNEQFF

d_gene: -
abundance: many
v_gene: TRBV19
j_gene: TRBJ1-5
CDR3nt: TGTGCCAGTAGTATTGTGGACAGCAATCAGCCCCGGCATTTT
CDR3aa: CASSIVDSNQPRHF

d_gene: -
abundance: few
v_gene: TRBV4-1
j_gene: TRBJ2-1
CDR3nt: TGCGCCAGCAGCCAAGATCCGAGTTCAGGGGGGAATGAGCAGTTCTTC
CDR3aa: CASSQDPSSGGNEQFF

d_gene: -
abundance: many
v_gene: TRBV28
j_gene: TRBJ2-6
CDR3nt: TGTGCCAGCAGTTCAACTAGTTACTCTGGGGCCAACGTCCTGACTTTC
CDR3aa: CASSSTSYSGANVLTF

d_gene: TRBD1
abundance: many
v_gene: TRBV5-1
j_gene: TRBJ2-3
CDR3nt: TGCGCCAGCAGCATGACAGGGCATGAGGCAGATACGCAGTATTTT
CDR3aa: CASSMTGHEADTQYF

d_gene: TRBD1
abundance: once
v_gene: TRBV6-1
j_gene: TRBJ2-7
CDR3nt: TGTGCCAGCACTCTGACTACTGGGACAGGGGTGTCCTACGAGCAGTACTTC
CDR3aa: CASTLTTGTGVSYEQYF

d_gene: -
abundance: few
v_gene: TRBV28
j_gene: TRBJ2-3
CDR3nt: TGTGCCTGCAGTCCTCCCAGGGAAGGCACAGATACGCAGTATTTC
CDR3aa: CACSPPREGTDTQYF

d_gene: TRBD2
abundance: many
v_gene: TRBV5-1
j_gene: TRBJ2-3
CDR3nt: TGCGCCAGTTCGACTAGCGGGAGTCAAGATACGCAGTATTTT
CDR3aa: CASSTSGSQDTQYF

d_gene: -
abundance: few
v_gene: TRBV5-4
j_gene: TRBJ2-1
CDR3nt: TGTGCCAGCAGCGGGGGGGCGGGACAGACCTACAATGAGCGGTTCTTC
CDR3aa: CASSGGAGQTYNERFF

d_gene: -
abundance: many
v_gene: TRBV5-1
j_gene: TRBJ2-1
CDR3nt: TGCGCCAGCAGCCCGGGACTCCAAACCTACAATGAGCAGTTCTTC
CDR3aa: CASSPGLQTYNEQFF

d_gene: -
abundance: many
v_gene: TRBV7-9
j_gene: TRBJ2-1
CDR3nt: TGTGCCAGCAGTTTTTACAATGAGCAGTTCTTC
CDR3aa: CASSFYNEQFF

d_gene: -
abundance: -
v_gene: TRBV5-1
j_gene: TRBJ2-1
CDR3nt: TGCGCCAGCAGCCCCCCCGGTGGCCTAGGGCAACTTGGTGAGCAGTTCTTC
CDR3aa: CASSPPGGLGQLGEQFF

d_gene: -
abundance: many
v_gene: TRBV30
j_gene: TRBJ2-2
CDR3nt: TGTGGGGGGGTAGACACCGGGGAGCTGTTTTTT
CDR3aa: CGGVDTGELFF

d_gene: -
abundance: -
v_gene: TRBV15
j_gene: TRBJ2-4
CDR3nt: TGTGCCACCAGCCGGGACGGCGGCCTAGCCAAAAACATTCAGTACTTC
CDR3aa: CATSRDGGLAKNIQYF

d_gene: -
abundance: few
v_gene: TRBV19
j_gene: TRBJ2-6
CDR3nt: TGTGCCAGTAGTATTAAACAGGGTGGTGGGGCCAACGTCCTGACTTTC
CDR3aa: CASSIKQGGGANVLTF

d_gene: TRBD2
abundance: many
v_gene: TRBV7-3
j_gene: TRBJ2-1
CDR3nt: TGTGCCAGCAGTTATAGCGGGAGTGTGAATGAGCAGTTCTTC
CDR3aa: CASSYSGSVNEQFF